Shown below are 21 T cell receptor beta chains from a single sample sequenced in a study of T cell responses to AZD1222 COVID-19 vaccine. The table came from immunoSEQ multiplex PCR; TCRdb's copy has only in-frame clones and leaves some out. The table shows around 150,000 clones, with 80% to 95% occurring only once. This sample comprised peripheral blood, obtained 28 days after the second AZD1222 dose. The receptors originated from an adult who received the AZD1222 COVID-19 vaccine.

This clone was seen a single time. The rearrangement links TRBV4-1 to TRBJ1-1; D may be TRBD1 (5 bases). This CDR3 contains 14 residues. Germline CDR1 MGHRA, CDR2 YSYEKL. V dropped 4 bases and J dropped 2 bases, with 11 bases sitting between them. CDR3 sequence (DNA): TGCGCCAGCAGCCCCTTTGACAGCAACACTGAAGCTTTCTTT. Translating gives CASSPFDSNTEAFF.

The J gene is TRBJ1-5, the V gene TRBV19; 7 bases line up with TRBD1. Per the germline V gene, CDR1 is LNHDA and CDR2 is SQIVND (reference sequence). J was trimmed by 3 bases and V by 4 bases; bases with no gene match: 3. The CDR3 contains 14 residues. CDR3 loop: CASSTDRVNQPQHF. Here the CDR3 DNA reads TGTGCCAGTAGTACCGACAGGGTCAATCAGCCCCAGCATTTT. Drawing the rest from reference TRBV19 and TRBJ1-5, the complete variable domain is DGGITQSPKYLFRKEGQNVTLSCEQNLNHDAMYWYRQDPGQGLRLIYYSQIVNDFQKGDIAEGYSVSREKKESFPLTVTSAQKNPTAFYLCASSTDRVNQPQHFGDGTRLSIL.

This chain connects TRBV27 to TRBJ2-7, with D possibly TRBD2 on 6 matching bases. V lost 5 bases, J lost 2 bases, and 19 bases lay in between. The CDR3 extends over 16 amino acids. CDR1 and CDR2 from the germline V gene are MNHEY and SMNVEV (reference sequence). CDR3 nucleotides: TGTGCCAGCAGTCCGCGGCCTAGCGTTAATGCCTACGAGCAGTACTTC. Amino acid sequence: CASSPRPSVNAYEQYF.

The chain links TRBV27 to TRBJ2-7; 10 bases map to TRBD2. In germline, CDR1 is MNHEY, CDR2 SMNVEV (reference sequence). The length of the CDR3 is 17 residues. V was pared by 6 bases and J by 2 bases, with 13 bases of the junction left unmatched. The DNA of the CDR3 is TGTGCCAGCAGGGCGATTCTGGGACTAGCGCCAACCTACGAGCAGTACTTC. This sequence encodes CASRAILGLAPTYEQYF.

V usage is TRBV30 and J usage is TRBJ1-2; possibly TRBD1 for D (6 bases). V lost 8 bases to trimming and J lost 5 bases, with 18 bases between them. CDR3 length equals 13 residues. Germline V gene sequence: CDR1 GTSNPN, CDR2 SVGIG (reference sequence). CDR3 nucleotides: TGTGCCGGGCAGGGGCCGGGAGGATATGGCTACACCTTC. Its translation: CAGQGPGGYGYTF.

CDR3 coding DNA: TGTGCCAGCAGCCCTGGCGGGGAGACCCAGTACTTC. It encodes CASSPGGETQYF. The V call is TRBV2, the J call TRBJ2-5; a weak D match, TRBD2 (5 bases). Trimming removed 6 bases from V and 5 bases from J, with 10 bases in between. This CDR3 region has 12 residues. Germline V gives CDR1 SNHLY, CDR2 FYNNEI.

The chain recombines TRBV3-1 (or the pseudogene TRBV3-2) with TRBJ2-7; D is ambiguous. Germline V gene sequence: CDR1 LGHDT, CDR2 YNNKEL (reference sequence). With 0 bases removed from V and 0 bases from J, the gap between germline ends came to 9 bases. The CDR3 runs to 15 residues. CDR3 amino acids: CASSQDSFLSYEQYF. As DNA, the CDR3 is TGTGCCAGCAGCCAAGACAGTTTCCTCTCCTACGAGCAGTACTTC.

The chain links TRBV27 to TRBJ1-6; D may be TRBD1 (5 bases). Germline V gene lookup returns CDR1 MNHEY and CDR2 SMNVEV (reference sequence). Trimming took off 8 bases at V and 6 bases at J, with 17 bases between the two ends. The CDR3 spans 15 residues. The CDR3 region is CASGAQVLPNSPLHF. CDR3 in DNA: TGTGCCAGCGGGGCACAGGTTTTACCTAATTCACCCCTCCACTTT.

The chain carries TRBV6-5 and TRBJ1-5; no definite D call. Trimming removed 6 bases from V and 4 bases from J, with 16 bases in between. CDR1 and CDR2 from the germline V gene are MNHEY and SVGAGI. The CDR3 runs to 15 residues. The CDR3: CASRITGPMNQPQHF. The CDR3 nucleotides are TGTGCCAGCAGGATAACCGGACCGATGAATCAGCCCCAGCATTTT.

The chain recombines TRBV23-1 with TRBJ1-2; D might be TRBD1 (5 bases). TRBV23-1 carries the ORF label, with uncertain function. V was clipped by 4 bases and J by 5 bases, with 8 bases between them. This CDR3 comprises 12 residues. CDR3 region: CASSRDGYGYTF. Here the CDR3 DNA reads TGCGCCAGCAGTCGGGACGGGTATGGCTACACCTTC.

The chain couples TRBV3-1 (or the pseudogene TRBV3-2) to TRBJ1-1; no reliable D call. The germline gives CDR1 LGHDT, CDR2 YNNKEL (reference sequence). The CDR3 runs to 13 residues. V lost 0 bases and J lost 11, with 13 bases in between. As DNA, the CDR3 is TGTGCCAGCAGCCAAGATTTGGCTTTAAGGGCTTTCTTT. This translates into CASSQDLALRAFF.

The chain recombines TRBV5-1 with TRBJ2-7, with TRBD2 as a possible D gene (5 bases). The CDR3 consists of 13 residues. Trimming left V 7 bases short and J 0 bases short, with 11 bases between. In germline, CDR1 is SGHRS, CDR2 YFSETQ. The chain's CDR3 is CASGSHTSYEQYF. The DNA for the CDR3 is TGCGCCAGCGGGAGTCACACCTCCTACGAGCAGTACTTC.

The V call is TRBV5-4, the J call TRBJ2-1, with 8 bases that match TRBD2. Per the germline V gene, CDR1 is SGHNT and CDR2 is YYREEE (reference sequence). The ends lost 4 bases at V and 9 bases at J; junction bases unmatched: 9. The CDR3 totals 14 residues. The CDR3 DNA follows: TGTGCCAGCAGCACGGGACTAGATCTCAGTGAGCAGTTCTTC. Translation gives CASSTGLDLSEQFF.

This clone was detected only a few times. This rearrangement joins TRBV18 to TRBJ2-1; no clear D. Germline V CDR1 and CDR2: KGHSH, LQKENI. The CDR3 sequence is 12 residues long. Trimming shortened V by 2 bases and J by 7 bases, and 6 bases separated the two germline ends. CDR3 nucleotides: TGTGCCAGCTCACCAACGAGGAATGAGCAGTTCTTC. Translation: CASSPTRNEQFF.

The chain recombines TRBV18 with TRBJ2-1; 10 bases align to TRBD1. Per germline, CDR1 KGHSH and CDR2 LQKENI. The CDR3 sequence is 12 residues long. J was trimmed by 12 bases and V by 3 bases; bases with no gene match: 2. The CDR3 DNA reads TGTGCCAGCTCACCGGGACAGGGGCGGCAGTTCTTC. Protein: CASSPGQGRQFF. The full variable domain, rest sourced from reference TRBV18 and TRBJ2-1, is NAGVMQNPRHLVRRRGQEARLRCSPMKGHSHVYWYRQLPEEGLKFMVYLQKENIIDESGMPKERFSAEFPKEGPSILRIQQVVRGDSAAYFCASSPGQGRQFFGPGTRLTVL.

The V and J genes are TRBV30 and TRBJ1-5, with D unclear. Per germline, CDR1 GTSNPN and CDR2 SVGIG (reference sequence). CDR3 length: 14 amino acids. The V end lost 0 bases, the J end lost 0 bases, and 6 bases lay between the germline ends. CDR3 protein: CAWSVGDSNQPQHF. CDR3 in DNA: TGTGCCTGGAGTGTAGGAGATAGCAATCAGCCCCAGCATTTT.

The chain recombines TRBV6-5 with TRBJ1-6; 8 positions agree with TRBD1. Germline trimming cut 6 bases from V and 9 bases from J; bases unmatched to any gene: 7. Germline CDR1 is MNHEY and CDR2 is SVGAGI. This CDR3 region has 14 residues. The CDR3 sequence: CASRSQGAPSPLHF. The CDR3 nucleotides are TGTGCCAGCAGGTCTCAGGGGGCGCCTTCACCCCTCCACTTT.

The CDR3 nucleotides read TGCGCCAGCAGCTTGGAAGGGGGCGGCTACGAGCAGTACTTC. Protein: CASSLEGGGYEQYF. The rearrangement joins TRBV5-1 to TRBJ2-7, with 7 bases aligning to TRBD1. CDR1 is SGHRS and CDR2 is YFSETQ in the germline V gene. The CDR3 consists of 14 residues. The V and J ends lost 0 bases and 3 bases, in that order; junction bases with no gene match: 3.

The CDR3 spells CATTSSGAGANVLTF. CDR3 sequence (DNA): TGTGCCACCACCAGTTCGGGAGCTGGGGCCAACGTCCTGACTTTC. This chain joins TRBV24-1 and TRBJ2-6, with D possibly being TRBD2 (6 bases). V dropped 8 bases and J dropped 2 bases, with 12 bases sitting between them. The CDR3 is 15 amino acids. Germline CDR1 KGHDR, CDR2 SFDVKD.

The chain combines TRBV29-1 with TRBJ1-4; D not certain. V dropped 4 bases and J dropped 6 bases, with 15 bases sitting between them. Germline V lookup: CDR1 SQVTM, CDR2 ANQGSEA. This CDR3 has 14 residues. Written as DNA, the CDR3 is TGCAGCGTTGGTTCCCACAAATACGATGAAAAACTGTTTTTT. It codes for CSVGSHKYDEKLFF.

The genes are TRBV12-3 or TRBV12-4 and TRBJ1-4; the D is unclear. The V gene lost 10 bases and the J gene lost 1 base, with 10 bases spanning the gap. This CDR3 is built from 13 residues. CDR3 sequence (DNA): TGTGCCATCGCGACCCTAACTAATGAAAAACTGTTTTTT. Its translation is CAIATLTNEKLFF.